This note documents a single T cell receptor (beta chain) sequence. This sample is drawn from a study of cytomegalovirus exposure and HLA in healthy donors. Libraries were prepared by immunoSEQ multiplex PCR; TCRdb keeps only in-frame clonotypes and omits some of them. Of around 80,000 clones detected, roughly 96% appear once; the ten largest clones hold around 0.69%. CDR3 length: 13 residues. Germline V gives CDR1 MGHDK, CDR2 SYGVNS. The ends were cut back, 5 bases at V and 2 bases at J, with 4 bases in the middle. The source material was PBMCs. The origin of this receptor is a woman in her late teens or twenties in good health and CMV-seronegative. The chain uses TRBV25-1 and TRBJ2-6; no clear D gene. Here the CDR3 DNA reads TGTGCCAGCAGTCCCACTGGGGCCAACGTCCTGACTTTC. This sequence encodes CASSPTGANVLTF.